These T cell receptor beta chains were read from a single sample in a study of PD-L1 blockade in urothelial cancer. Sequencing used immunoSEQ multiplex PCR; TCRdb keeps in-frame clones, though not all of them. The table lists about 40,000 clones, 70% to 90% of them singletons. The source material was PBMCs, sampled around atezolizumab (anti-PD-L1) treatment. The receptor set was obtained from a man aged 55 to 70 with urothelial cancer. Each CDR3 is given with its conserved first and last residue. D genes are given only for firm matches. Clone size, where shown, is once, few, many, or a class for clones that have expanded.

TRBD1,TRBJ1-1,NA,TRBV18,CASSAGTGGPEAFF,TGTGCCAGCTCAGCCGGGACAGGGGGCCCTGAAGCTTTCTTT
NA,TRBJ1-5,few,TRBV27,CASSRSRSGNQPQHF,TGTGCCAGCAGCCGATCTCGGTCGGGCAATCAGCCCCAGCATTTT
NA,TRBJ2-2,NA,TRBV10-1,CASSEGPTGELFF,TGCGCCAGCAGTGAGGGGCCCACCGGGGAGCTGTTTTTT
TRBD1,TRBJ1-4,NA,TRBV2,CASSRGLEEKLFF,TGTGCCAGCAGCAGGGGGCTGGAGGAAAAACTGTTTTTT
TRBD2,TRBJ2-1,NA,TRBV6-4,CASSDGGGSVRGQFF,TGTGCCAGCAGTGACGGTGGCGGGAGTGTCCGAGGGCAGTTCTTC
TRBD1,TRBJ1-1,NA,TRBV6-5,CASSYSLWTGAVEAFF,TGTGCCAGCAGTTACTCCCTCTGGACAGGGGCTGTTGAAGCTTTCTTT
NA,TRBJ2-5,NA,TRBV5-1,CASSLGGGRDQETQYF,TGCGCCAGCAGCTTGGGGGGGGGCCGGGACCAAGAGACCCAGTACTTC
TRBD1,TRBJ1-1,NA,TRBV9,CASSGRDRGLQGAFF,TGTGCCAGCAGCGGCCGGGACAGGGGGCTGCAGGGAGCTTTCTTT
TRBD2,TRBJ2-7,NA,TRBV27,CASRDLAGGPKEQYF,TGTGCCAGCAGGGATCTAGCGGGAGGGCCGAAGGAGCAGTACTTC
TRBD2,TRBJ2-2,once,TRBV19,CASSIARGGPQHGELFF,TGTGCCAGTAGTATAGCCCGGGGAGGGCCCCAACACGGGGAGCTGTTTTTT
NA,TRBJ2-1,NA,TRBV7-8,CASSLLVSSKGIEQFF,TGTGCCAGCAGCTTATTGGTGTCTAGCAAGGGCATTGAGCAGTTCTTC
TRBD1,TRBJ1-2,few,TRBV19,CASSNPYRGRIFNYGYTF,TGTGCCAGTAGTAACCCCTACAGGGGGCGAATCTTTAACTATGGCTACACCTTC
TRBD1,TRBJ1-6,NA,TRBV27,CASRQGQGSSPLHF,TGTGCCAGCAGACAGGGACAGGGGTCTTCACCCCTCCACTTT
NA,TRBJ2-5,NA,TRBV5-1,CASSSQQETQYF,TGCGCCAGCAGCTCCCAACAAGAGACCCAGTACTTC
NA,TRBJ1-5,once,TRBV7-6,CASSLSGAVSNQPQHF,TGTGCCAGCAGCTTATCTGGGGCGGTTAGCAATCAGCCCCAGCATTTT
TRBD1,TRBJ1-2,NA,TRBV5-6,CASSQPLPGQGEVSGYTF,TGTGCCAGCAGCCAGCCATTGCCGGGACAGGGGGAAGTGTCTGGCTACACCTTC
NA,TRBJ1-4,NA,TRBV29-1,CSVGDNQKLFF,TGCAGCGTCGGGGACAACCAAAAACTGTTTTTT
NA,TRBJ1-1,NA,TRBV7-2,CASSSGLGYTEAFF,TGTGCCAGCAGTTCAGGGTTAGGGTACACTGAAGCTTTCTTT
NA,TRBJ1-2,NA,TRBV6-4,CASSNTGKSGYTF,TGTGCCAGCAGCAATACAGGGAAGAGTGGCTACACCTTC
TRBD2,TRBJ2-1,NA,TRBV11-3,CASSLGGRTSGDEQFF,TGTGCCAGCAGCCTAGGGGGGAGGACTAGCGGCGATGAGCAGTTCTTC
TRBD1,TRBJ2-3,NA,TRBV6-1,CATRPRTGLSDTQYF,TGTGCCACCCGCCCGAGGACAGGGTTGTCAGATACGCAGTATTTT
TRBD1,TRBJ2-5,NA,TRBV5-1,CASSPRQGGGETQYF,TGCGCCAGCAGCCCCCGACAGGGTGGGGGAGAGACCCAGTACTTC
NA,TRBJ1-1,once,TRBV5-5,CASLNDWNTEAFF,TGTGCCAGCCTCAACGACTGGAACACTGAAGCTTTCTTT
NA,TRBJ1-2,once,TRBV19,CASSNHRDPSGYTF,TGTGCCAGTAGTAACCACAGGGACCCAAGTGGCTACACCTTC
TRBD2,TRBJ2-1,NA,TRBV27,CASSSAPLAGSLNEQFF,TGTGCCAGCAGTTCGGCCCCGCTAGCGGGATCTTTGAATGAGCAGTTCTTC
NA,TRBJ1-6,NA,TRBV5-4,CASSPRGESSYNSPLHF,TGTGCCAGCAGCCCGCGGGGGGAAAGCTCCTATAATTCACCCCTCCACTTT
TRBD1,TRBJ1-5,NA,TRBV19,CASRPTTGLNQPQHF,TGTGCCAGTAGGCCGACGACAGGGCTCAATCAGCCCCAGCATTTT
NA,TRBJ1-2,NA,TRBV4-1,CASSQDRGFGGYTF,TGCGCCAGCAGCCAAGATCGGGGGTTTGGAGGCTACACCTTC
NA,TRBJ1-4,NA,TRBV11-2,CASSLVGFGDEKLFF,TGTGCCAGCAGCTTAGTGGGTTTTGGAGATGAAAAACTGTTTTTT
NA,TRBJ2-3,NA,TRBV11-3,CASSLNRADTQYF,TGTGCCAGCAGCCTTAACAGGGCAGATACGCAGTATTTT
NA,TRBJ2-5,NA,TRBV11-3,CASSLEMGDVTQYF,TGTGCCAGCAGCTTAGAAATGGGAGACGTAACCCAGTACTTC
NA,TRBJ2-7,NA,TRBV7-9,CASSPNLGSEQYF,TGTGCCAGCAGCCCGAACCTTGGGAGCGAGCAGTACTTC
TRBD1,TRBJ1-2,NA,TRBV6-5,CASSYRRDRVYGYTF,TGTGCCAGCAGTTATCGACGGGACAGGGTCTATGGCTACACCTTC
NA,TRBJ1-2,NA,TRBV6-6,CASSLQPNYGYTF,TGTGCCAGCAGTTTACAGCCCAACTATGGCTACACCTTC
TRBD2,TRBJ2-1,NA,TRBV5-1,CASSLTSGRRWNEQFF,TGCGCCAGCAGCTTGACTAGCGGGAGAAGGTGGAATGAGCAGTTCTTC
NA,TRBJ2-7,NA,TRBV5-4,CASSGGAGGEILLVGEQYF,TGTGCCAGCAGCGGGGGGGCAGGGGGCGAAATTCTGTTAGTTGGCGAGCAGTACTTC
NA,TRBJ1-1,NA,TRBV19,CASSILEPNTEAFF,TGTGCCAGTAGTATACTGGAGCCGAACACTGAAGCTTTCTTT
TRBD1,TRBJ2-7,NA,TRBV9,CASSVGGTGVSYEQYF,TGTGCCAGCAGCGTAGGGGGGACAGGGGTATCCTACGAGCAGTACTTC
TRBD1,TRBJ1-1,NA,TRBV5-4,CASSGGGQAESTEAFF,TGTGCCAGCAGCGGTGGGGGACAGGCAGAAAGCACTGAAGCTTTCTTT
NA,TRBJ2-5,once,TRBV21-1,CASSKVRTRPLQETQYF,TGTGCCAGCAGCAAAGTTCGGACTAGACCTCTCCAAGAGACCCAGTACTTC
TRBD1,TRBJ1-4,once,TRBV30,CAWKPGQGNEKLFF,TGTGCCTGGAAACCGGGACAGGGGAATGAAAAACTGTTTTTT